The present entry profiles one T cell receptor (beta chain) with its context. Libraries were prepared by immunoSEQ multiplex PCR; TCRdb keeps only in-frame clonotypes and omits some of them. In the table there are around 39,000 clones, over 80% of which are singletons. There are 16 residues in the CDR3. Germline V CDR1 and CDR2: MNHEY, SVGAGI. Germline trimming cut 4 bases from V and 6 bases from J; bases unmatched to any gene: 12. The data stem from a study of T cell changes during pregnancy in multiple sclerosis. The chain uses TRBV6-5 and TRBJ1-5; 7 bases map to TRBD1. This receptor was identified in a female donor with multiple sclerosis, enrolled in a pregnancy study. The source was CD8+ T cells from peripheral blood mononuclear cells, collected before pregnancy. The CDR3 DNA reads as TGTGCCAGCAGTTCAGTACCTGGACAGGCCCTTCAGCCCCAGCATTTT. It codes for CASSSVPGQALQPQHF.